Following are 22 T cell receptor beta chains from one sample sequenced in a study of T-cell memory formation after mild COVID-19. TCRdb independently ran MiXCR on the 5' RACE reads; one entry per CDR3 protein. This sample carries about 140,000 distinct CDR3 sequences, roughly 14% of them seen once, and the ten largest clones take roughly an eighth. What was sequenced was PBMCs or a T cell subset sorted from them (not recorded which). These receptors originate from an adult woman who had mild COVID-19 (a few samples of this study predate the infection). Cell type and time point are not known.

V usage is TRBV15 and J usage is TRBJ2-2; 7 bases match TRBD1. The CDR3 has 14 amino acids. Germline CDR1 LNHNV, CDR2 YYDKDF (reference sequence). V lost 5 bases, J lost 1 base, and 1 base stayed unmatched. The CDR3 DNA is TGTGCCACCAGCGACAGGGAGAACACCGGGGAGCTGTTTTTT. Its translation: CATSDRENTGELFF.

V is TRBV5-1 and J is TRBJ2-5; TRBD2 aligns across 9 bases. Germline CDR1 SGHRS, CDR2 YFSETQ. Trimming removed 0 bases from V and 4 bases from J; junction bases left unmatched: 7. CDR3 length: 16 amino acids. The DNA of the CDR3 is TGCGCCAGCAGCTTGGGTAGCGGGAGCGACCCAGAGACCCAGTACTTC. Amino acid sequence: CASSLGSGSDPETQYF.

In its sample, this clonotype was seen a few times. V usage is TRBV27 and J usage is TRBJ1-5, with TRBD1 matching 9 bases. The CDR3 runs to 17 residues. Germline V gene data show CDR1 as MNHEY and CDR2 as SMNVEV (reference sequence). With 6 bases clipped from V and 3 bases from J, the junction kept 12 bases outside the gene matches. CDR3 bases: TGTGCCAGCAGGCCCTCGCCCCGGACAGGGGACAATCAGCCCCAGCATTTT. It specifies CASRPSPRTGDNQPQHF.

The table lists this clonotype with a few counts. The chain carries TRBV27 and TRBJ2-3; 13 bases map to TRBD2. CDR1 and CDR2 (germline): MNHEY, SMNVEV (reference sequence). The CDR3 spans 18 residues. V lost 3 bases to trimming and J lost 2 bases; unmatched junction nucleotides: 8. CDR3 loop: CASSFHQGLAGPTDTQYF. The CDR3 nucleotides are TGTGCCAGCAGTTTCCACCAGGGACTAGCGGGGCCCACAGATACGCAGTATTTT.

This clonotype turned up a few times. The V call is TRBV9, the J call TRBJ1-5; D is unclear. There are 15 residues in the CDR3. Trimming took off 4 bases at V and 4 bases at J, with 15 bases between the two ends. Germline loops: CDR1 SGDLS, CDR2 YYNGEE. CDR3 amino acids: CASSPSSTANQPQHF. The CDR3 nucleotides read TGTGCCAGCAGCCCCAGTAGTACTGCTAATCAGCCCCAGCATTTT.

This clonotype was seen repeatedly, ten times or more. V is TRBV20-1 and J is TRBJ1-1, with D tentatively TRBD1 (6 bases). Germline CDR1 reads DFQATT; CDR2 reads SNEGSKA (reference sequence). The CDR3 runs 15 residues. The V gene lost 3 bases and the J gene lost 3 bases, with 17 bases spanning the gap. This chain's CDR3 is CSASWGLRRDTEAFF. CDR3 nucleotide sequence: TGCAGTGCTAGTTGGGGGCTTCGGCGAGACACTGAAGCTTTCTTT.

The chain recombines TRBV12-5 with TRBJ1-1; D is perhaps TRBD1 (6 bases). V was pared by 5 bases and J by 4 bases, with 11 bases between. The CDR3 is made up of 13 amino acids. Per germline, CDR1 LGHNT and CDR2 FRNRAP. The CDR3 DNA sequence: TGTGCTAGTGGTCCAGGGGTTACCACTGAAGCTTTCTTT. This gives the protein CASGPGVTTEAFF.

The chain recombines TRBV7-2 with TRBJ2-2, with a weak D call TRBD2 (6 bases). V was cut by 3 bases and J by 8 bases, with 13 bases left in between. The germline gives CDR1 SGHTA, CDR2 FQGNSA. CDR3 length: 14 residues. This chain's CDR3 is CASSFPGVSGELFF. CDR3 nucleotides: TGTGCCAGCAGCTTCCCGGGGGTATCGGGGGAGCTGTTTTTT.

The chain uses TRBV19 and TRBJ1-3; no reliable D call. The CDR3 is 11 amino acids. Per germline, CDR1 LNHDA and CDR2 SQIVND (reference sequence). V was shortened by 8 bases and J by 1 base, with 3 bases between the two germline ends. The CDR3 sequence: CASFSGNTIYF. The CDR3 nucleotides are TGTGCCAGTTTTTCTGGAAACACCATATATTTT. Using reference TRBV19 and TRBJ1-3 for the parts outside the CDR3, the full variable domain is DGGITQSPKYLFRKEGQNVTLSCEQNLNHDAMYWYRQDPGQGLRLIYYSQIVNDFQKGDIAEGYSVSREKKESFPLTVTSAQKNPTAFYLCASFSGNTIYFGEGSWLTVV.

In its sample, this clonotype was seen a few times. The rearrangement joins TRBV9 to TRBJ2-7, with 8 nucleotides matching TRBD2. V shed 0 bases and J 3 bases; nucleotides not matched to a gene: 5. Germline assignment: CDR1 SGDLS and CDR2 YYNGEE. There are 15 residues in the CDR3. The CDR3 DNA reads as TGTGCCAGCAGCGTAGAAACTAGCGGAAACTACGAGCAGTACTTC. Translation gives CASSVETSGNYEQYF.

In this sample, this clonotype turned up a few times. The chain carries TRBV24-1 and TRBJ2-2, with a weak D call TRBD1 (6 bases). The length of the CDR3 is 15 residues. Germline CDR1 KGHDR, CDR2 SFDVKD. V was shortened by 6 bases and J by 4 bases, with 14 bases between the two germline ends. CDR3 loop: CATSPQGGSTGELFF. The CDR3 nucleotides are TGTGCCACCAGTCCCCAAGGGGGTTCCACCGGGGAGCTGTTTTTT.

This clonotype was detected only a few times. This chain links TRBV7-2 with TRBJ1-5; a possible D gene is TRBD1 (5 bases). CDR3 length: 13 amino acids. V was cut by 5 bases and J by 2 bases, with 7 bases left in between. Germline assignment: CDR1 SGHTA and CDR2 FQGNSA. CDR3 coding DNA: TGTGCCAGCAGCCAACAGGGCAATCAGCCCCAGCATTTT. This gives the protein CASSQQGNQPQHF.

The V and J genes are TRBV5-1 and TRBJ2-4; D is uncertain. Germline V gene data show CDR1 as SGHRS and CDR2 as YFSETQ. The V and J ends lost 0 bases and 6 bases respectively, with 7 bases between them. This CDR3 comprises 13 residues. CDR3 DNA sequence: TGCGCCAGCAGCTTGGAGGCTAGAAACATTCAGTACTTC. This encodes CASSLEARNIQYF. Combining the CDR3 with reference TRBV5-1 and TRBJ2-4 gives the whole variable domain KAGVTQTPRYLIKTRGQQVTLSCSPISGHRSVSWYQQTPGQGLQFLFEYFSETQRNKGNFPGRFSGRQFSNSRSEMNVSTLELGDSALYLCASSLEARNIQYFGAGTRLSVL.

This clonotype was seen only a few times. The V call is TRBV19, the J call TRBJ2-1; 14 bases map to TRBD2. V shed 1 base and J 15 bases; nucleotides not matched to a gene: 5. This CDR3 is 14 amino acids long. Germline V gene data show CDR1 as LNHDA and CDR2 as SQIVND (reference sequence). CDR3 sequence (DNA): TGTGCCAGTAGTATAGGGGGACTAGCGGGAGACAGGTTCTTC. Translating it yields CASSIGGLAGDRFF.

The chain employs TRBV24-1 and TRBJ2-2, with D uncertain. CDR1 KGHDR and CDR2 SFDVKD come from the germline V gene. V was clipped by 5 bases and J by 3 bases, with 3 bases between them. The CDR3 length is 12 residues. The CDR3 reads CATSADTGELFF. The CDR3 DNA reads TGTGCCACCAGTGCGGACACCGGGGAGCTGTTTTTT.

The rearrangement joins TRBV18 to TRBJ2-3; D remains unclear. CDR3 length: 13 amino acids. Germline lookup yields CDR1 KGHSH and CDR2 LQKENI. V shed 3 bases and J shed 4 bases, with 8 bases lying between them. In DNA form, the CDR3 reads TGTGCCAGCTCACCCGGCTTCGCAGATACGCAGTATTTT. Translation gives CASSPGFADTQYF.

This clonotype came up a few times. The V call is TRBV24-1, the J call TRBJ2-5; D unclear. Germline V CDR1 and CDR2: KGHDR, SFDVKD. CDR3 length: 16 residues. Trimming stripped 1 base from V and 4 bases from J, with 15 bases between. CDR3 loop: CATSDFGTSLRETQYF. In DNA form, the CDR3 reads TGTGCCACCAGTGATTTTGGCACGAGCTTGCGAGAGACCCAGTACTTC.

This clonotype was detected a few times. This sequence joins TRBV3-1 and TRBJ2-1, with 8 bases lining up with TRBD2. The CDR3 contains 15 residues. The germline CDR1 and CDR2 sequences are LGHDT and YNNKEL (reference sequence). Trimming cost V 1 base and J 8 bases; bases outside gene matches: 7. The CDR3 loop reads CASSQAGGAFYEQFF. The CDR3 DNA is TGTGCCAGCAGCCAAGCGGGGGGGGCCTTTTATGAGCAGTTCTTC.

This clonotype was counted a few times. The chain is built from TRBV20-1 and TRBJ2-5, with D possibly TRBD2 on 7 matching bases. V shed 4 bases and J shed 11 bases, with 26 bases lying between them. Germline values: CDR1 DFQATT, CDR2 SNEGSKA (reference sequence). The CDR3 totals 15 residues. The CDR3 nucleotides are TGCAGTGCTACGCCCCTCCGCGGGGGCGCACCCGGACAGTACTTC. This codes for CSATPLRGGAPGQYF.

This chain joins TRBV3-1 and TRBJ2-3, with D possibly being TRBD2 (6 bases). Germline CDR1 LGHDT, CDR2 YNNKEL (reference sequence). V was cut by 2 bases and J by 2 bases, with 11 bases left in between. The CDR3 is 15 residues long. The CDR3 spells CASSQMLASTDTQYF. CDR3 in DNA: TGTGCCAGCAGCCAAATGCTAGCGTCCACAGATACGCAGTATTTT.

The V gene is TRBV5-1, the J gene TRBJ2-5; tentatively, D is TRBD1 or TRBD2 (5 bases each). Germline lookup yields CDR1 SGHRS and CDR2 YFSETQ. Trimming removed 4 bases at V and 5 bases at J, with 12 bases between. The CDR3 loop spans 13 amino acids. The CDR3 protein is CASSGDRRETQYF. DNA of the CDR3: TGCGCCAGCAGCGGGGACCGCCGGGAGACCCAGTACTTC. Filled out from reference TRBV5-1 and TRBJ2-5, the complete variable domain reads KAGVTQTPRYLIKTRGQQVTLSCSPISGHRSVSWYQQTPGQGLQFLFEYFSETQRNKGNFPGRFSGRQFSNSRSEMNVSTLELGDSALYLCASSGDRRETQYFGPGTRLLVL.

A few counts support this clonotype. V usage is TRBV18 and J usage is TRBJ2-3; D gene ambiguous. The CDR3 covers 13 residues. Germline CDR1 and CDR2: KGHSH and LQKENI. The V end lost 3 bases, the J end lost 5 bases, and 9 bases lay between the germline ends. CDR3 DNA sequence: TGTGCCAGCTCACCGGCTATTCAAGATACGCAGTATTTT. This gives the protein CASSPAIQDTQYF.